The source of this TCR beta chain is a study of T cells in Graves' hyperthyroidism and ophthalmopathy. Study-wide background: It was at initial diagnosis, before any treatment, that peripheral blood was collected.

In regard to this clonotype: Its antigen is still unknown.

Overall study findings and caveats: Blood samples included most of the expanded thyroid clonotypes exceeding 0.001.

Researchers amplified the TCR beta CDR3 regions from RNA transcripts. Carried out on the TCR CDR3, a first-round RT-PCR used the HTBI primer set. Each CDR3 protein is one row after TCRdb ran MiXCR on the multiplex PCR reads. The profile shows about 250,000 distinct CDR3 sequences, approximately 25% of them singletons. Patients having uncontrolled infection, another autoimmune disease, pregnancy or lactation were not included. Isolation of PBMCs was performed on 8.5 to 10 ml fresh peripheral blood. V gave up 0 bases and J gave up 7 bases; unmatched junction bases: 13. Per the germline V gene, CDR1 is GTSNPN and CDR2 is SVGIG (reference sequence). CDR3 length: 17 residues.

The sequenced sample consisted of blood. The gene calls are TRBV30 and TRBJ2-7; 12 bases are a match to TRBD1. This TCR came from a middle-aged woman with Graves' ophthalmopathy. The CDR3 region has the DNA TGTGCCTGGAGTGTACCTCCCGGGACAGGGGGCCCAAGGGAGCAGTACTTC. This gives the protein CAWSVPPGTGGPREQYF.